A single sample is the source of the 17 T cell receptor beta chains below, sequenced in a study of cytomegalovirus exposure and HLA in healthy donors. Produced via immunoSEQ multiplex PCR; TCRdb's table is partial and in-frame only. Of 90,000 to 150,000 clones in the sample, 86% were seen once. The sequenced material came from PBMCs. These receptors originate from a man in his late teens or twenties in good health and CMV-seronegative.

In regard to this clone: Other nucleotide sequences in the sample specify the same CDR3. The chain couples TRBV7-2 to TRBJ2-3, with unresolved D. The V gene's germline CDR1 is SGHTA and CDR2 FQGNSA. Trimming shortened V by 5 bases and J by 2 bases, and 5 bases separated the two germline ends. The CDR3 runs 12 residues. The CDR3 loop is CASSPYTDTQYF. The CDR3 nucleotides read TGTGCCAGCAGCCCCTACACAGATACGCAGTATTTT.

The rearrangement uses TRBV7-9 and TRBJ1-3, with 8 bases fitting TRBD1. The V and J ends lost 5 bases and 2 bases, in that order; junction bases with no gene match: 11. Germline V lookup: CDR1 SEHNR, CDR2 FQNEAQ (reference sequence). There are 17 residues in the CDR3. The CDR3 sequence is CASSHLPGQEAGNTIYF. CDR3 nucleotide sequence: TGTGCCAGCAGCCACCTCCCGGGACAGGAGGCTGGAAACACCATATATTTT.

This clone has a single count. The genes are TRBV30 and TRBJ1-5; no definite D call. This CDR3 region has 13 residues. The V gene lost 3 bases and the J gene lost 0 bases, with 6 bases spanning the gap. Germline CDR1 reads GTSNPN; CDR2 reads SVGIG (reference sequence). This CDR3 is CAWSAGSNQPQHF. CDR3 coding DNA: TGTGCCTGGAGCGCAGGTAGCAATCAGCCCCAGCATTTT.

The chain is built from TRBV27 and TRBJ2-1, with TRBD2 identical over 14 bases. CDR3 length: 16 residues. V lost 5 bases and J lost 7; bases outside the gene matches: 7. Germline loops: CDR1 MNHEY, CDR2 SMNVEV (reference sequence). The CDR3 loop reads CASSPRLAGGHNEQFF. CDR3 sequence (DNA): TGTGCCAGCAGTCCTAGACTAGCGGGGGGGCATAATGAGCAGTTCTTC.

V and J are TRBV4-1 and TRBJ2-7, with D possibly being TRBD1 (7 bases). Trimming stripped 0 bases from V and 2 bases from J, with 11 bases between. CDR1 and CDR2 (germline): MGHRA, YSYEKL. There are 15 residues in the CDR3. CDR3 loop: CASSQDQGGAYEQYF. CDR3 coding DNA: TGCGCCAGCAGCCAAGATCAGGGGGGTGCCTACGAGCAGTACTTC.

The chain carries TRBV6-5 and TRBJ1-2, with D unresolved. Per germline, CDR1 MNHEY and CDR2 SVGAGI. V lost 0 bases, J lost 8 bases, and 19 bases lay in between. This CDR3 contains 16 residues. CDR3 nucleotides: TGTGCCAGCAGTTACTCGAGAGTTGCTAGCCTATGGGGCTACACCTTC. It is translated as CASSYSRVASLWGYTF.

The rearrangement uses TRBV5-1 and TRBJ2-1; D perhaps matches TRBD1 (6 bases). From germline, CDR1 is SGHRS and CDR2 YFSETQ. Trimming removed 0 bases at V and 10 bases at J, with 17 bases between. The CDR3 length is 15 residues. The CDR3 nucleotides read TGCGCCAGCAGCTTGGGGGGGTTACAGGGCTGGGAGCAGTTCTTC. Protein sequence: CASSLGGLQGWEQFF.

CDR3 residues: CASSGSRTGRYYGYTF. The DNA for the CDR3 is TGTGCCAGCAGTGGGTCTAGGACAGGCCGGTACTATGGCTACACCTTC. This chain links TRBV25-1 with TRBJ1-2, with 7 bases identical to TRBD1. Per the germline V gene, CDR1 is MGHDK and CDR2 is SYGVNS. The ends lost 4 bases at V and 3 bases at J; junction bases unmatched: 11. This CDR3 spans 16 amino acids.

CDR3 sequence: CASSQETGGMYEQYF. Written as DNA, the CDR3 is TGTGCCAGCAGCCAAGAGACGGGCGGGATGTACGAGCAGTACTTC. J is TRBJ2-7 and V is TRBV4-2; TRBD2 is a possible D gene (6 bases). V lost 0 bases, J lost 4 bases, and 13 bases lay in between. The CDR3 runs to 15 residues. Looked up from germline, CDR1 is LGHNA and CDR2 is YNFKEQ.

This chain uses TRBV27 with TRBJ1-6; possible D gene TRBD1, 5 bases. This CDR3 is built from 15 residues. V was cut by 10 bases and J by 3 bases, with 16 bases left in between. Per the germline V gene, CDR1 is MNHEY and CDR2 is SMNVEV (reference sequence). Here the CDR3 reads CATSPQGNYNSPLHF. CDR3 coding DNA: TGTGCCACCTCACCCCAGGGTAACTATAATTCACCCCTCCACTTT.

The chain combines TRBV5-5 with TRBJ1-5; no definite D call. Germline CDR1 and CDR2: SGHKS and YYEKEE (reference sequence). V lost 1 base, J lost 4 bases, and 12 bases lay in between. This CDR3 is 15 amino acids long. CDR3 amino acids: CASSLRGQRNQPQHF. Written as DNA, the CDR3 is TGTGCCAGCAGCTTGCGGGGTCAACGGAATCAGCCCCAGCATTTT. The whole variable domain, filled in from reference TRBV5-5 and TRBJ1-5, reads DAGVTQSPTHLIKTRGQQVTLRCSPISGHKSVSWYQQVLGQGPQFIFQYYEKEERGRGNFPDRFSARQFPNYSSELNVNALLLGDSALYLCASSLRGQRNQPQHFGDGTRLSIL.

This rearrangement joins TRBV7-2 to TRBJ2-7, with 7 bases that match TRBD2. J lost 2 bases, V lost 5 bases, and 9 bases had no gene match. Germline lookup yields CDR1 SGHTA and CDR2 FQGNSA. This CDR3 comprises 15 residues. CDR3 coding DNA: TGTGCCAGCAGCCCCCTGGCGGGAGTTGCCTACGAGCAGTACTTC. The encoded protein is CASSPLAGVAYEQYF.

The chain recombines TRBV7-2 with TRBJ2-1, with D perhaps TRBD1 (5 bases). CDR1 is SGHTA, CDR2 FQGNSA, per germline. This CDR3 has 16 residues. V was cut by 0 bases and J by 1 base, with 10 bases left in between. The chain's CDR3 is CASSLAGVGSYNEQFF. In DNA, the CDR3 is TGTGCCAGCAGCTTAGCAGGGGTAGGGTCCTACAATGAGCAGTTCTTC.

This rearrangement joins TRBV7-8 to TRBJ2-1, with TRBD2 matching over 11 bases. The CDR3 is 18 residues long. Germline V gives CDR1 SGHVS, CDR2 FQNEAQ. Unmatched junction bases numbered 15, after V lost 10 bases and J lost 1 base. The CDR3 bases are TGTGCCACCGTAGGTGGGCTAGCGGGGGGCAATTCCTACAATGAGCAGTTCTTC. This gives the protein CATVGGLAGGNSYNEQFF.

This clone was seen just once. The chain employs TRBV6-6 and TRBJ1-6, with 11 bases that match TRBD1. V trimming: 4 bases; J trimming: 13 bases; junction bases outside the gene matches: 6. Germline CDR1 MNHNY, CDR2 SVGAGI (reference sequence). The CDR3 length is 14 residues. The CDR3 nucleotides read TGTGCCAGCAGTTCCGGGACAGGGGGTTTCCCCCTCCACTTT. It specifies CASSSGTGGFPLHF.

The V and J genes are TRBV27 and TRBJ1-6; 9 bases are a match to TRBD1. In germline, CDR1 is MNHEY, CDR2 SMNVEV (reference sequence). This CDR3 spans 18 amino acids. V shed 4 bases and J 10 bases; nucleotides not matched to a gene: 17. The CDR3: CASSSYRTGGAFRSPLHF. CDR3 coding DNA: TGTGCCAGCAGTTCCTATCGCACAGGGGGCGCTTTCCGATCACCCCTCCACTTT.

This chain links TRBV7-9 with TRBJ1-1; TRBD1 might be the D (6 bases). This CDR3 is built from 16 residues. Germline CDR1 and CDR2: SEHNR and FQNEAQ (reference sequence). V shed 4 bases and J shed 1 base, with 16 bases lying between them. The CDR3 region is CASSSLTGHRNTEAFF. The DNA for the CDR3 is TGTGCCAGCAGCTCACTAACGGGACACCGGAACACTGAAGCTTTCTTT.